The clone carrying this T cell receptor (beta chain) was recorded once. Its target is unknown. MiXCR, run by TCRdb on the 5' RACE reads, gives a single entry per CDR3 protein. The sample contains over 150,000 distinct CDR3 sequences, about 20% of which appear only once. This CDR3 comprises 16 residues. J was trimmed by 3 bases and V by 0 bases; bases with no gene match: 8. Looked up from germline, CDR1 is WSHSY and CDR2 is SAAADI. The data were taken from a study of CD8 T cells in ankylosing spondylitis. Findings and limits, study-wide: Previous work reported some of these motif variants in the synovial fluid and blood of reactive arthritis. Disease-associated clones were reportedly significantly overrepresented in matched ankylosing spondylitis synovial fluid. Apparently characteristic of ankylosing spondylitis blood was a TCR beta motif (eight highly homologous variants).

What was sequenced was blood, either unsorted or a sorted T cell fraction (not recorded which). The chain employs TRBV10-2 and TRBJ2-7, with TRBD2 matching over 7 bases. This clonotype was sampled from a male donor aged 5 to 30 with ankylosing spondylitis or in good health (not recorded which). The CDR3 spells CASSESAGASVYEQYV. CDR3 coding DNA: TGCGCCAGCAGTGAGTCTGCGGGAGCCTCCGTCTACGAGCAGTACGTC.